A selection of T cell receptor beta chains follows, all from one sample in a study of blood T cell repertoires in COVID-19. The data were produced by immunoSEQ multiplex PCR, yet TCRdb's version contains in-frame clones alone and is incomplete. The sample carries tens of thousands of clones, over 65% recorded once. Sequencing was done on a sample of peripheral blood. These TCRs come from a human donor in a cohort sampled during active COVID-19. The CDR3 runs from the conserved cysteine through the conserved F or W. The D gene is left open where the match is weak.

d_call j_call v_call cdr3_aa
TRBD1 TRBJ2-7 TRBV5-1 CASSDTNRGSYEQYF
TRBD1 TRBJ1-3 TRBV5-5 CASSLTQGLSGNTIYF
TRBD1 TRBJ2-5 TRBV4-3 CASSQDWDSKHIETQYF
- TRBJ2-2 TRBV29-1 CSASRRGGVEANTGELFF
- TRBJ2-7 TRBV6-5 CASSPRGGARDEQYF
- TRBJ1-1 TRBV5-1 CASSLGTAGYEAFF
- TRBJ2-3 TRBV7-9 CASSLDRTPRISSTDTQYF
TRBD2 TRBJ2-7 TRBV5-5 CASSSQLGGSYEQYF
TRBD2 TRBJ2-6 TRBV27 CASSLSPALAVISGANVLTF
- TRBJ2-6 TRBV4-1 CASSQGLPEANVLTF
- TRBJ1-5 TRBV6-6 CASSLPDQPQHF
- TRBJ1-2 TRBV6-1 CASSETVSYGYTF
TRBD2 TRBJ2-1 TRBV28 CASRRGGGVYNEQFF
TRBD1 TRBJ1-1 TRBV2 CASRGQRNTEAFF
- TRBJ1-2 TRBV25-1 CASSESGDTSVANYGYTF
- TRBJ2-7 TRBV29-1 CSVAQGFYEQYF
- TRBJ2-1 TRBV11-3 CASSLDAGSLNEQFF
TRBD2 TRBJ2-5 TRBV9 CASSVDISGGPGETQYF
- TRBJ2-5 TRBV24-1 CATSEAAQETQYF
- TRBJ1-5 TRBV7-9 CASSLGQGPGNQPQHF
- TRBJ1-5 TRBV12-3/TRBV12-4 CASSRQRGQPQHF
- TRBJ1-6 TRBV6-5 CASKQGLQSPLHF
- TRBJ1-1 TRBV10-2 CASSYRSYDMNTEAFF
- TRBJ1-5 TRBV3-1/TRBV3-2 CASSQFAGVGGQPQHF
- TRBJ1-3 TRBV7-2 CASSLQVSVGNTIYF
- TRBJ2-5 TRBV18 CASSPQTEETQYF
TRBD2 TRBJ2-2 TRBV5-1 CASSLESGPGEGTGELFF
TRBD2 TRBJ2-3 TRBV5-1 CASSVIAGAADTQYF
- TRBJ2-1 TRBV15 CATSRGDGSINEQFF
TRBD2 TRBJ2-2 TRBV13 CASSSTSGRDTGELFF
- TRBJ1-5 TRBV6-5 CASSLTGDQPQHF
- TRBJ1-1 TRBV4-2 CASSQGGQGKAEAFF
TRBD1 TRBJ2-6 TRBV13 CASSGGQGRSGANVLTF
- TRBJ2-3 TRBV6-4 CASSPDSTSGTQYF
- TRBJ1-1 TRBV28 CASTLQAGNTEAFF
TRBD2 TRBJ2-1 TRBV19 CASSRAGEYNEQFF
TRBD1 TRBJ1-6 TRBV3-1/TRBV3-2 CATESGTGVSPLHF
- TRBJ2-3 TRBV7-2 CASSLVSGSIADTQYF
TRBD2 TRBJ2-1 TRBV9 CASSVASGGASYNEQFF
TRBD2 TRBJ2-7 TRBV5-1 CASSVGLAGVEQYF
TRBD1 TRBJ1-5 TRBV7-2 CASSADRGRQPQHF
TRBD1 TRBJ2-5 TRBV19 CASSPGQGWETQYF
TRBD2 TRBJ2-3 TRBV20-1 CSASRLAGESTDTQYF
TRBD1 TRBJ2-5 TRBV5-1 CASSTDRGAETQYF
- TRBJ2-7 TRBV19 CASSIAGGPLEQYF
TRBD1 TRBJ2-7 TRBV19 CASSMEGQGFYEQYF
TRBD1 TRBJ2-5 TRBV7-2 CASSQDREETQYF
- TRBJ1-1 TRBV5-1 CASSSQTKNTEAFF
- TRBJ2-7 TRBV9 CASSVATNYEQYF
- TRBJ2-3 TRBV5-6 CASSFAGNRRDTQYF
TRBD2 TRBJ2-2 TRBV5-1 CASSSPGLAGITGELFF
TRBD1 TRBJ1-1 TRBV5-4 CASSLVGGEAEAFF
- TRBJ2-3 TRBV7-2 CASSLRVGGAPHSTDTQYF
- TRBJ2-3 TRBV7-2 CASSLATRYTDTQYF